The next 3 T cell receptor beta chains were all read from a single sample in a study of blood T cells in healthy people across ages. It was with a sample-barcoded 5' primer and a J-beta primer mix that a second PCR of roughly 6 to 12 cycles was run. TCRdb re-called the 5' RACE reads with MiXCR, one entry per CDR3 protein. The sample contains around 1.5 million distinct CDR3 sequences, 40% to 50% of which appear only once. The sample taken for sequencing was blood. The receptors originated from a woman aged 18-35 years in good health.

A word on this clonotype: A much larger clone lies a single base off, so this may be a read error. As the CDR3 is not closed by the conserved phenylalanine or tryptophan, this likely results from a read error. This chain links TRBV4-1 with TRBJ2-7; the D gene is possibly TRBD1 (5 bases). There are 15 residues in the CDR3. V gave up 0 bases and J gave up 3 bases, with 12 bases separating them. Germline values: CDR1 MGHRA, CDR2 YSYEKL. CDR3 coding DNA: TGCGCCAGCAGCCAAGAAGTCGGCAGGGACTACGAGCAGTACTTA. Translation: CASSQEVGRDYEQYL.

The sample holds a few counts of this clonotype. The rearrangement joins TRBV29-1 to TRBJ2-7; no firm D call. The germline V gene has CDR1 SQVTM and CDR2 ANQGSEA. The length of the CDR3 is 13 residues. Trimming removed 7 bases from V and 0 bases from J, with 13 bases in between. The CDR3 DNA follows: TGCAGCGCCAACGGCGAGAGCTCCTACGAGCAGTACTTC. Translated, it gives CSANGESSYEQYF.

This chain connects TRBV7-2 to TRBJ2-7; TRBD2 aligns across 10 bases. Germline-derived CDR1 and CDR2 are SGHTA and FQGNSA. This CDR3 is built from 16 residues. The trim removed 6 bases at V and 5 bases at J, leaving 13 bases unmatched. CDR3 bases: TGTGCCAGCAGAGAAAGAGCAGGGACTAGCGCCGACGAGCAGTACTTC. Protein product: CASRERAGTSADEQYF.